Listed below are T cell receptor beta chains from one sample, sequenced in a study of cytomegalovirus exposure and HLA in healthy donors. Profiled with immunoSEQ multiplex PCR; TCRdb holds only in-frame clones, not every one. The sample gives 180,000 or so clones, roughly 75% of which show up once; 7.7% is in the top ten. The sample was PBMCs. These receptors were collected from a woman in her forties in good health and CMV-seropositive. Each CDR3 is given with its conserved first and last residue. The D gene is left open where the match is weak. Some rows have no size entry. The others give once, few or many, or a class for an expanded clone.

abundance,v_gene,d_gene,len,j_gene,CDR3nt,CDR3aa
-,TRBV25-1,-,13,TRBJ2-1,TGTGCCAGCGGGGGGGCCGGCTACAATGAGCAGTTCTTC,CASGGAGYNEQFF
-,TRBV7-2,TRBD1,16,TRBJ2-5,TGTGCCAGCAGCTTAGATCGGGACAGCTATAAAGAGACCCAGTACTTC,CASSLDRDSYKETQYF
-,TRBV7-9,-,14,TRBJ1-3,TGTGCCAGCAGCTCCCTTGAGAGCGGAAACACCATATATTTT,CASSSLESGNTIYF
-,TRBV5-4,TRBD2,15,TRBJ2-7,TGTGCCAGCAGCCCGGGGACTAGCCCCTCCTACGAGCAGTACTTC,CASSPGTSPSYEQYF
-,TRBV18,TRBD1,12,TRBJ1-1,TGTGCCAGCTCACAGGGACAGTCTGAAGCTTTCTTT,CASSQGQSEAFF
-,TRBV28,TRBD1,15,TRBJ2-7,TGTGCCAGCATCGGACAGGGAGACGGGCCCTACGAGCAGTACTTC,CASIGQGDGPYEQYF
-,TRBV6-6,TRBD1,14,TRBJ2-5,TGTGCCAGCAGTTACCACCCCAGGGGGGAGACCCAGTACTTC,CASSYHPRGETQYF
-,TRBV27,-,15,TRBJ1-5,TGTGCCAGCAGTCCACTATCCGCAAGCAATCAGCCCCAGCATTTT,CASSPLSASNQPQHF
few,TRBV9,TRBD2,19,TRBJ2-6,TGTGCCAGCAGCGTAGTCGGTAGCGGGAGGGTGGAAGGGGCCAACGTCCTGACTTTC,CASSVVGSGRVEGANVLTF
-,TRBV6-4,TRBD2,16,TRBJ2-3,TGTGCCAGCAGTGACTCTGCGGGAGTCGAAGCAGATACGCAGTATTTT,CASSDSAGVEADTQYF
-,TRBV5-1,-,13,TRBJ1-2,TGCGCCAGCAGCTCTCAGTTTGTATATGGCTACACCTTC,CASSSQFVYGYTF
-,TRBV6-5,TRBD2,14,TRBJ2-1,TGTGCCAGCAGTTTGACTAGCGGGTACAATGAGCAGTTCTTC,CASSLTSGYNEQFF
-,TRBV2,TRBD2,16,TRBJ2-3,TGTGCCAGCAGTGACAGGACTAGCGGGAGCTCCGATACGCAGTATTTT,CASSDRTSGSSDTQYF
few,TRBV30,-,14,TRBJ1-6,TGTGCCTGGAGTGTACAGGGATATAATTCACCCCTCCACTTT,CAWSVQGYNSPLHF
-,TRBV10-1,TRBD2,14,TRBJ2-3,TGCGCCAGCGGAATAGCGGGAGTTCCAGATACGCAGTATTTT,CASGIAGVPDTQYF
-,TRBV29-1,TRBD1,13,TRBJ1-5,TGCAGCGTTGAAGATGGGACAGATCAGCCCCAGCATTTT,CSVEDGTDQPQHF
-,TRBV5-1,-,14,TRBJ2-7,TGCGCCAGCAGCTTGGTCCGGGGTAACTACGAGCAGTACTTC,CASSLVRGNYEQYF
-,TRBV7-3,-,13,TRBJ1-1,TGTGCCAGCAGCTTAGAGGGGAACACTGAAGCTTTCTTT,CASSLEGNTEAFF
-,TRBV28,TRBD1,13,TRBJ1-2,TGTGCCAGCATGTGGACAGGGAGGACGGGCTACACCTTC,CASMWTGRTGYTF
few,TRBV7-6,TRBD1,15,TRBJ2-1,TGTGCCAGCAGCCTCGGGACAGGGGGCTTTAATGAGCAGTTCTTC,CASSLGTGGFNEQFF
-,TRBV11-2,-,15,TRBJ2-3,TGTGCCAGCAGCTTAGTTGCGGGATTCACAGATACGCAGTATTTT,CASSLVAGFTDTQYF
once,TRBV7-2,TRBD2,17,TRBJ2-7,TGTGCCAGCAGCCCGGACCTCATAGCGGGAGAGTCCTACGAGCAGTACTTC,CASSPDLIAGESYEQYF
-,TRBV18,-,16,TRBJ1-4,TGTGCCAGCTCACCACCTTCCGGGACACTAGGAAGAAAACTGTTTTTT,CASSPPSGTLGRKLFF
-,TRBV28,-,15,TRBJ1-2,TGTGCCAGCAGTTTAGGTGGCGGAGCTAACTATGGCTACACCTTC,CASSLGGGANYGYTF
-,TRBV19,-,14,TRBJ2-5,TGTGCCAGTAGCCCACAGCTAGCGAGCGAGACCCAGTACTTC,CASSPQLASETQYF
few,TRBV29-1,TRBD2,13,TRBJ2-5,TGCAGCGTCTTTAGCTCGGGGGGGGAGACCCAGTACTTC,CSVFSSGGETQYF
-,TRBV18,-,14,TRBJ1-5,TGTGCCAGCTCACCAGGAGGGGGGGGTTCGACCCAGCATTTT,CASSPGGGGSTQHF
-,TRBV30,-,13,TRBJ1-5,TGTGCCTGGAGTGTTGGAGGGGATCAGCCCCAGCATTTT,CAWSVGGDQPQHF
-,TRBV6-5,TRBD1,14,TRBJ1-2,TGTGCCAGCAGTCGGGACAGGGCCTTCTATGGCTACACCTTC,CASSRDRAFYGYTF
-,TRBV5-4,-,12,TRBJ2-7,TGTGCCAGCAGCAACAATATGTGGGAGCAGTACTTC,CASSNNMWEQYF
-,TRBV11-2,TRBD1,15,TRBJ2-1,TGTGCCAGCAGCCAGGGACAGGGATTTTACAATGAGCAGTTCTTC,CASSQGQGFYNEQFF
-,TRBV29-1,TRBD1,15,TRBJ1-1,TGCAGCGTTTCGTCCGGTTACAGGGGCGGCACTGAAGCTTTCTTT,CSVSSGYRGGTEAFF
few,TRBV7-7,TRBD1,14,TRBJ2-2,TGTGCTAGCAGCTTGACAGGGGTAACCGGGGAGCTGTTTTTT,CASSLTGVTGELFF
-,TRBV6-5,TRBD1,14,TRBJ1-2,TGTGCCAGCAGTCTAAGGGACAGGGCGGGTGGCTACACCTTC,CASSLRDRAGGYTF
-,TRBV28,-,15,TRBJ2-4,TGTGCCAGCAGTGGGGGCCTTATAGCCAAAAACATTCAGTACTTC,CASSGGLIAKNIQYF
-,TRBV7-9,TRBD1,13,TRBJ2-7,TGTGCCAGCAGCAAGGACAGGCCCTACGAGCAGTACTTC,CASSKDRPYEQYF
-,TRBV30,-,12,TRBJ2-7,TGTGCCTGGAGTCCGGGGACCTACGAGCAGTACTTC,CAWSPGTYEQYF
-,TRBV4-1,-,14,TRBJ2-7,TGCGCCAGCAGCCAAGTATCACAGTCCTACGAGCAGTACTTC,CASSQVSQSYEQYF
once,TRBV7-8,-,13,TRBJ2-7,TGTGCCAGCAGCTTAACTATATCCTACGAGCAGTACTTC,CASSLTISYEQYF
few,TRBV4-2,-,17,TRBJ2-5,TGTGCCAGCAGCCAAGGAAGAGGCCCTCCTACCGAGGAGACCCAGTACTTC,CASSQGRGPPTEETQYF
-,TRBV6-1,-,15,TRBJ1-6,TGTGCCAGCACCCCGGCGGGCTCCTATAATTCACCCCTCCACTTT,CASTPAGSYNSPLHF
-,TRBV4-1,TRBD2,18,TRBJ2-2,TGCGCCAGCAGCCAAGTGCAGAGTAGCGGGAGAAAGACCGGGGAGCTGTTTTTT,CASSQVQSSGRKTGELFF
-,TRBV7-2,TRBD2,16,TRBJ2-5,TGTGCCAGCCTTATGACTAGCGGGAGCAGGGGAGAGACCCAGTACTTC,CASLMTSGSRGETQYF
-,TRBV28,TRBD1,14,TRBJ2-7,TGTGCCACGATGACCGGGACAGGGACCTACGAGCAGTACTTC,CATMTGTGTYEQYF
-,TRBV11-2,TRBD1,17,TRBJ1-1,TGTGCCAGCAGGAAAGGACAGGGGCCCCTATCGAACACTGAAGCTTTCTTT,CASRKGQGPLSNTEAFF
-,TRBV28,TRBD1,13,TRBJ2-2,TGTGCCAGCAGTCCCGGGACAGGGGTGGGGCTGTTTTTT,CASSPGTGVGLFF
-,TRBV29-1,-,12,TRBJ2-3,TGCAGCGTTCTGGAGGAAACAGATACGCAGTATTTT,CSVLEETDTQYF
-,TRBV19,-,15,TRBJ1-3,TGTGCCAGTAGTATTGGCAGGGCTTCTGGAAACACCATATATTTT,CASSIGRASGNTIYF
-,TRBV2,-,15,TRBJ2-7,TGTGCCAGCAGTGCGGAGAGGACTGGATCCTACGAGCAGTACTTC,CASSAERTGSYEQYF
-,TRBV6-1,-,14,TRBJ2-7,TGTGCCATAGTGCCTATCCCGAGCTCCTACGAGCAGTACTTC,CAIVPIPSSYEQYF
-,TRBV5-4,-,16,TRBJ1-4,TGTGCCAGCAGCCCGGGGGGGGCGCAAAGTAATGAAAAACTGTTTTTT,CASSPGGAQSNEKLFF
-,TRBV5-6,-,14,TRBJ2-3,TGTGCCAGCAGCTTGAGCGGGTTCATGGATACGCAGTATTTT,CASSLSGFMDTQYF
-,TRBV5-1,TRBD1,15,TRBJ1-4,TGCGCCAGCAGCCCACAGGGGGCAACCCATGAAAAACTGTTTTTT,CASSPQGATHEKLFF
-,TRBV4-3,TRBD2,18,TRBJ2-2,TGCGCCAGCAGCCAAGATCCGGCGGGAGAGGGGATCGCCGGGGAGCTGTTTTTT,CASSQDPAGEGIAGELFF
-,TRBV7-2,-,16,TRBJ1-3,TGTGCCAGCAGCTTAGCGCTCGGGGGGGGAGGAAACACCATATATTTT,CASSLALGGGGNTIYF
once,TRBV19,-,14,TRBJ2-5,TGTGCCAGTAGTGCCATAGCGTGGGGAGAGACCCAGTACTTC,CASSAIAWGETQYF
-,TRBV5-1,-,15,TRBJ2-5,TGCGCCAGCAGCCCCAGCGGGCTGGTAGGAGAGACCCAGTACTTC,CASSPSGLVGETQYF